The 26 T cell receptor beta chains below all came from one sample that was sequenced in a study of technical replicates of blood from several donors. Sequenced by immunoSEQ multiplex PCR; TCRdb stores in-frame clones only, minus some. The sample includes tens of thousands of clones, 90% to 95% seen only once; the top ten take around 0.26%. Source material: T cells isolated from PBMCs. The receptors originated from a human donor in good health.

The chain uses TRBV14 and TRBJ1-2; TRBD1 matches 8 bases. The CDR3 totals 14 residues. CDR1 SGHDN and CDR2 FVKESK come from the germline V gene. Trimming took 3 bases from V and 4 from J; bases not matched to a gene: 4. Here the CDR3 reads CASSQAQGAYGYTF. The CDR3 DNA is TGTGCCAGCAGCCAGGCTCAGGGGGCCTATGGCTACACCTTC. The full variable domain, in which reference TRBV14 and TRBJ1-2 provide the parts outside the CDR3, is EAGVTQFPSHSVIEKGQTVTLRCDPISGHDNLYWYRRVMGKEIKFLLHFVKESKQDESGMPNNRFLAERTGGTYSTLKVQPAELEDSGVYFCASSQAQGAYGYTFGSGTRLTVV.

The rearrangement links TRBV28 to TRBJ2-1; TRBD1 matches at 9 bases. This CDR3 comprises 17 residues. From germline, CDR1 is MDHEN and CDR2 SYDVKM. With 8 bases clipped from V and 6 bases from J, the junction kept 17 bases outside the gene matches. CDR3 loop: CASARDRVLRVGNEQFF. CDR3 in DNA: TGTGCCAGCGCCCGGGACAGGGTATTAAGAGTAGGCAATGAGCAGTTCTTC. Based on the CDR3 plus reference TRBV28 and TRBJ2-1, the full variable domain is DVKVTQSSRYLVKRTGEKVFLECVQDMDHENMFWYRQDPGLGLRLIYFSYDVKMKEKGDIPEGYSVSREKKERFSLILESASTNQTSMYLCASARDRVLRVGNEQFFGPGTRLTVL.

The chain couples TRBV13 to TRBJ2-1, with TRBD2 as a possible D gene (6 bases). The CDR3 is made up of 15 amino acids. CDR1 and CDR2 from the germline V gene are PRHDT and FYEKMQ (reference sequence). V was trimmed by 3 bases and J by 6 bases, leaving 15 bases between them. The DNA of the CDR3 is TGTGCCAGCAGCTTCGGGGACTTGCCCATCAATGAGCAGTTCTTC. Translated, it gives CASSFGDLPINEQFF.

The rearrangement uses TRBV10-2 and TRBJ1-3; D gene uncertain. The CDR3 is made up of 16 amino acids. CDR1 and CDR2 from the germline V gene are WSHSY and SAAADI. Trimming shortened V by 6 bases and J by 2 bases, and 17 bases separated the two germline ends. CDR3 nucleotide sequence: TGCGCCAGCAGCGATACGCGAGGTCCCACTGGAAACACCATATATTTT. Translated, it gives CASSDTRGPTGNTIYF.

This chain uses TRBV2 with TRBJ1-2; TRBD1 is a possible D gene (6 bases). The germline V and J ends were trimmed by 3 bases and 4 bases, with 15 bases remaining between them. In germline, CDR1 is SNHLY, CDR2 FYNNEI. The CDR3 contains 15 residues. The DNA of the CDR3 is TGTGCCAGCAGTGATTGGGGACCAGGGGTCTATGGCTACACCTTC. This encodes CASSDWGPGVYGYTF.

V gene TRBV10-2 combines with J gene TRBJ1-6, with TRBD1 matching 7 bases. CDR1 and CDR2 (germline): WSHSY, SAAADI. After removal of 5 bases from V and 9 bases from J, the junction contained 7 bases not matched to a gene. The CDR3 has 14 residues. The CDR3 protein is CASSRQGVASPLHF. The CDR3 nucleotides are TGCGCCAGCAGTCGTCAGGGGGTTGCTTCACCCCTCCACTTT.

V and J are TRBV30 and TRBJ1-1; 7 bases map to TRBD1. The CDR3 consists of 13 residues. The trim removed 3 bases at V and 5 bases at J, leaving 6 bases unmatched. The germline gives CDR1 GTSNPN, CDR2 SVGIG (reference sequence). The CDR3 DNA follows: TGTGCCTGGAGAAGGGGGCGCGAAACTGAAGCTTTCTTT. As protein: CAWRRGRETEAFF. Drawing the rest from reference TRBV30 and TRBJ1-1, the complete variable domain is SQTIHQWPATLVQPVGSPLSLECTVEGTSNPNLYWYRQAAGRGLQLLFYSVGIGQISSEVPQNLSASRPQDRQFILSSKKLLLSDSGFYLCAWRRGRETEAFFGQGTRLTVV.

This chain joins TRBV5-1 and TRBJ2-1; weak D call: TRBD1 (5 bases). The CDR3 has 13 amino acids. Trimming stripped 0 bases from V and 8 bases from J, with 9 bases between. CDR1 and CDR2 (germline): SGHRS, YFSETQ. Here the CDR3 reads CASSLGQGYEQFF. Written as DNA, the CDR3 is TGCGCCAGCAGCTTGGGTCAGGGCTATGAGCAGTTCTTC.

This chain connects TRBV7-8 to TRBJ2-3; 10 bases line up with TRBD2. This CDR3 is built from 15 residues. Germline V gives CDR1 SGHVS, CDR2 FQNEAQ. Unmatched junction bases numbered 6, after V lost 5 bases and J lost 4 bases. CDR3 nucleotides: TGTGCCAGCAGCCCACTAGCGGGAAAGCCAGATACGCAGTATTTT. It yields the protein CASSPLAGKPDTQYF.

The rearrangement links TRBV23-1 to TRBJ1-5; weak D call: TRBD1 (5 bases). TRBV23-1 is noted as an ORF with a role that remains uncertain. V lost 6 bases and J lost 0, with 18 bases in between. The CDR3 runs 17 residues. The chain's CDR3 is CASSLKQAGLSNQPQHF. CDR3 nucleotides: TGCGCCAGCAGCCTTAAACAAGCGGGACTTAGCAATCAGCCCCAGCATTTT.

The table lists this clone with a count of one. The rearrangement uses TRBV27 and TRBJ2-3, with D possibly TRBD1 on 5 matching bases. V was trimmed by 8 bases and J by 1 base, leaving 13 bases between them. Germline CDR1 reads MNHEY; CDR2 reads SMNVEV (reference sequence). The CDR3 length is 14 residues. CDR3 sequence: CASRYIGGTDTQYF. Written as DNA, the CDR3 is TGTGCCAGCCGATACATAGGGGGCACAGATACGCAGTATTTT.

The chain employs TRBV11-1 and TRBJ2-3; TRBD2 matches 12 bases. V trimming: 7 bases; J trimming: 5 bases; junction bases outside the gene matches: 16. This CDR3 comprises 18 residues. Germline assignment: CDR1 SGHAT and CDR2 FQDESV (reference sequence). The CDR3 loop reads CASNTGELAGGPRDTQYF. In nucleotides, the CDR3 is TGTGCCAGCAACACCGGGGAGCTAGCGGGGGGGCCGAGAGATACGCAGTATTTT.

The chain has TRBV10-3 and TRBJ2-7, with a tentative D call TRBD1 (6 bases). V was pared by 0 bases and J by 5 bases, with 11 bases between. Germline V lookup: CDR1 ENHRY, CDR2 SYGVKD. The CDR3 totals 14 residues. CDR3 nucleotides: TGTGCCATCAGTGAGTCGTTGGGGGCCCACGAGCAGTACTTC. This codes for CAISESLGAHEQYF.

In its sample, this clone was seen once. V gene TRBV11-2 combines with J gene TRBJ2-1; perhaps TRBD2 as D (5 bases). This CDR3 has 15 residues. Trimming took off 3 bases at V and 2 bases at J, with 11 bases between the two ends. Germline-derived CDR1 and CDR2 are SGHAT and FQNNGV. This CDR3 is CASSFPSKPYNEQFF. For the CDR3, the DNA is TGTGCCAGCAGCTTTCCTAGCAAACCCTACAATGAGCAGTTCTTC.

The chain recombines TRBV11-3 with TRBJ2-5; weak D call: TRBD2 (5 bases). The CDR3 is made up of 14 amino acids. V was shortened by 4 bases and J by 3 bases, with 12 bases between the two germline ends. Germline CDR1 reads SGHNT; CDR2 reads YENEEA. The CDR3 DNA reads as TGTGCCAGCAGCTGGCCGTTCGGGGAAGAGACCCAGTACTTC. Encoded protein: CASSWPFGEETQYF.

This clone has a single count. This chain joins TRBV6-5 and TRBJ1-2; D is unresolved. In germline, CDR1 is MNHEY, CDR2 SVGAGI. The CDR3 sequence is 15 residues long. Trimming shortened V by 4 bases and J by 6 bases, and 18 bases separated the two germline ends. DNA of the CDR3: TGTGCCAGCAGTTCCGTTTCTATCATTCACGATGGCTACACCTTC. Its translation: CASSSVSIIHDGYTF.

The chain is built from TRBV5-1 and TRBJ1-5; 7 bases are shared with TRBD1. The V segment lost 4 bases and the J segment 3 bases; nucleotides outside the gene matches: 4. Germline CDR1 is SGHRS and CDR2 is YFSETQ. CDR3 length: 14 residues. CDR3 amino acids: CASSQGTDNQPQHF. As DNA, the CDR3 is TGCGCCAGCAGCCAAGGGACAGACAATCAGCCCCAGCATTTT.

J is TRBJ1-3 and V is TRBV6-6; D gene uncertain. With 7 bases removed from V and 8 bases from J, the gap between germline ends came to 12 bases. Germline loops: CDR1 MNHNY, CDR2 SVGAGI (reference sequence). CDR3 length: 12 residues. The CDR3 spells CASNSGWDTIYF. The CDR3 DNA reads TGTGCCAGCAACTCCGGGTGGGACACCATATATTTT.

V usage is TRBV7-9 and J usage is TRBJ1-2; 9 bases match TRBD1. V gave up 3 bases and J gave up 6 bases; unmatched junction bases: 11. The CDR3 extends over 16 amino acids. Germline values: CDR1 SEHNR, CDR2 FQNEAQ (reference sequence). CDR3 sequence (DNA): TGTGCCAGCAGCTTGAGGGACAGGGAATGGGGAGATGGCTACACCTTC. This encodes CASSLRDREWGDGYTF. The full variable domain, with the rest looked up from reference TRBV7-9 and TRBJ1-2, is DTGVSQNPRHKITKRGQNVTFRCDPISEHNRLYWYRQTLGQGPEFLTYFQNEAQLEKSRLLSDRFSAERPKGSFSTLEIQRTEQGDSAMYLCASSLRDREWGDGYTFGSGTRLTVV.

This clone was seen once. The chain uses TRBV5-1 and TRBJ2-6; D perhaps matches TRBD2 (6 bases). The CDR3 length is 20 residues. Germline V gene lookup returns CDR1 SGHRS and CDR2 YFSETQ. V lost 2 bases and J lost 1, with 22 bases in between. This CDR3 is CASSFGGAGLDSSGANVLTF. CDR3 DNA sequence: TGCGCCAGCAGCTTCGGAGGGGCAGGACTTGATTCATCTGGGGCCAACGTCCTGACTTTC.

The CDR3 loop reads CASRSGQGVNTEAFF. CDR3 nucleotide sequence: TGTGCCAGCAGGTCAGGACAGGGGGTAAACACTGAAGCTTTCTTT. The rearrangement joins TRBV6-5 to TRBJ1-1; TRBD1 matches at 10 bases. CDR1 MNHEY and CDR2 SVGAGI come from the germline V gene. CDR3 size: 15 residues. V trimming: 6 bases; J trimming: 2 bases; junction bases outside the gene matches: 6.

V gene TRBV11-2 combines with J gene TRBJ2-2; D perhaps matches TRBD2 (5 bases). Germline-derived CDR1 and CDR2 are SGHAT and FQNNGV. Deletions cut 5 bases from V and 4 bases from J, with 8 bases between. This CDR3 has 13 amino acids. This chain's CDR3 is CASSPGGTGELFF. For the CDR3, the DNA is TGTGCCAGCAGCCCAGGAGGCACCGGGGAGCTGTTTTTT.

The chain recombines TRBV27 with TRBJ1-1; the match to TRBD1 covers 8 bases. The CDR3 has 18 amino acids. Germline lookup yields CDR1 MNHEY and CDR2 SMNVEV (reference sequence). With 1 base clipped from V and 4 bases from J, the junction kept 14 bases outside the gene matches. The CDR3 DNA reads TGTGCCAGCAGTTTATTTGAGCCGGTTGGGACAGGTACCACTGAAGCTTTCTTT. Translated, it gives CASSLFEPVGTGTTEAFF.

The V gene is TRBV13, the J gene TRBJ2-7, with 9 bases fitting TRBD2. Germline assignment: CDR1 PRHDT and CDR2 FYEKMQ (reference sequence). V lost 5 bases and J lost 1; bases outside the gene matches: 9. CDR3 length equals 16 residues. The CDR3 loop is CASSPRDLAGSYEQYF. For the CDR3, the DNA is TGTGCCAGCAGCCCTCGTGACCTAGCGGGATCCTACGAGCAGTACTTC.

This chain uses TRBV9 with TRBJ2-3; D perhaps matches TRBD2 (5 bases). The CDR3 is 16 amino acids. Germline assignment: CDR1 SGDLS and CDR2 YYNGEE. V shed 0 bases and J shed 2 bases, with 13 bases lying between them. As DNA, the CDR3 is TGTGCCAGCAGCGTAGTCGGAGGAGATCACACAGATACGCAGTATTTT. Translation: CASSVVGGDHTDTQYF.

J is TRBJ2-3 and V is TRBV29-1; D gene unclear. Trimming shortened V by 6 bases and J by 0 bases, and 7 bases separated the two germline ends. Germline V gene lookup returns CDR1 SQVTM and CDR2 ANQGSEA. This CDR3 contains 12 residues. CDR3 coding DNA: TGCAGCGTCGAGTCTAGCACAGATACGCAGTATTTT. It codes for CSVESSTDTQYF.